Below, 24 T cell receptor beta chains from the same sample are listed, as sequenced in a study of blood T cell repertoires in COVID-19. Sequencing used immunoSEQ multiplex PCR; TCRdb keeps in-frame clones, though not all of them. The table shows 150,000 to 200,000 clones, with approximately 82% occurring only once. Sequenced input: PBMCs or T cells enriched from blood (not recorded which). These receptors were obtained from a woman aged 45 to 65 who had recovered from COVID-19.

This chain connects TRBV5-1 to TRBJ1-4, with 11 nucleotides matching TRBD1. Germline CDR1 and CDR2: SGHRS and YFSETQ. The CDR3 has 18 amino acids. The trim removed 0 bases at V and 5 bases at J, leaving 9 bases unmatched. CDR3 loop: CASSLAWTGGGLNEKLFF. The CDR3 nucleotides are TGCGCCAGCAGCTTGGCGTGGACAGGGGGCGGCCTGAATGAAAAACTGTTTTTT. The variable domain in full, completed from reference TRBV5-1 and TRBJ1-4, reads KAGVTQTPRYLIKTRGQQVTLSCSPISGHRSVSWYQQTPGQGLQFLFEYFSETQRNKGNFPGRFSGRQFSNSRSEMNVSTLELGDSALYLCASSLAWTGGGLNEKLFFGSGTQLSVL.

The chain joins TRBV30 to TRBJ1-4; tentatively, D is TRBD1 (5 bases). The CDR3 extends over 13 amino acids. Between the trimmed V and J ends, which lost 5 bases and 7 bases, there was a span of 14 bases. CDR1 is GTSNPN, CDR2 SVGIG, per germline (reference sequence). CDR3 protein: CAWGPGWSEKLFF. CDR3 DNA: TGTGCCTGGGGACCAGGGTGGTCTGAAAAACTGTTTTTT.

The CDR3 nucleotides read TGTGCCAGCAGTTTCGGGGGGCTGTGGGATGGCTACACCTTC. It codes for CASSFGGLWDGYTF. V usage is TRBV27 and J usage is TRBJ1-2; tentatively, D is TRBD1 (6 bases). CDR1 MNHEY and CDR2 SMNVEV come from the germline V gene (reference sequence). The CDR3 extends over 14 amino acids. The V end lost 3 bases, the J end lost 6 bases, and 14 bases lay between the germline ends.

The V call is TRBV28, the J call TRBJ1-3; D is unresolved. This CDR3 has 14 amino acids. From germline, CDR1 is MDHEN and CDR2 SYDVKM. Deletions cut 3 bases from V and 5 bases from J, with 11 bases between. The CDR3 coding sequence is TGTGCCAGCAGTTTCGCCCAGCGGCGAAACACCATATATTTT. The encoded protein is CASSFAQRRNTIYF. Complete variable domain (other parts from reference TRBV28 and TRBJ1-3): DVKVTQSSRYLVKRTGEKVFLECVQDMDHENMFWYRQDPGLGLRLIYFSYDVKMKEKGDIPEGYSVSREKKERFSLILESASTNQTSMYLCASSFAQRRNTIYFGEGSWLTVV.

The chain uses TRBV7-2 and TRBJ2-2; 15 nucleotides line up with TRBD2. Germline V lookup: CDR1 SGHTA, CDR2 FQGNSA. After removal of 5 bases from V and 1 base from J, the junction contained 5 bases not matched to a gene. The CDR3 spans 18 residues. CDR3 nucleotides: TGTGCCAGCAGCCCCCCGGGACTAGCGGGAGGGAACACCGGGGAGCTGTTTTTT. It codes for CASSPPGLAGGNTGELFF.

This rearrangement joins TRBV20-1 to TRBJ1-1, with 7 bases that match TRBD1. Losses at the gene ends were 3 bases for V and 11 bases for J; bases not matched to a gene: 12. In germline, CDR1 is DFQATT, CDR2 SNEGSKA (reference sequence). The CDR3 length is 13 residues. Here the CDR3 reads CSASTPDRPGAFF. CDR3 nucleotides: TGCAGTGCTAGTACGCCGGACAGGCCAGGGGCTTTCTTT.

This clone has a handful of counts. The chain has TRBV24-1 and TRBJ2-1; D may be TRBD2 (5 bases). This CDR3 comprises 14 residues. In germline, CDR1 is KGHDR, CDR2 SFDVKD. V shed 5 bases and J shed 6 bases, with 13 bases lying between them. The CDR3 sequence is CATSVNDGLNEQFF. CDR3 bases: TGTGCCACCAGTGTCAACGACGGACTCAATGAGCAGTTCTTC.

The chain uses TRBV12-5 and TRBJ1-1; unclear D gene. CDR1 is LGHNT, CDR2 FRNRAP, per germline. The CDR3 is 15 amino acids. The V end was cut by 6 bases, the J end by 1 base, with 15 bases between. CDR3 DNA: TGTGCTAGTGGAGCGGTTTCCGGACCGAACACTGAAGCTTTCTTT. Translation gives CASGAVSGPNTEAFF.

The CDR3 here is CASSPRYKETQYF. The CDR3 DNA follows: TGTGCCAGCAGCCCTCGTTATAAAGAGACCCAGTACTTC. This chain links TRBV13 with TRBJ2-5; D remains ambiguous. Deletions cut 5 bases from V and 3 bases from J, with 10 bases between. Germline V gene data show CDR1 as PRHDT and CDR2 as FYEKMQ (reference sequence). The CDR3 has 13 residues.

Only a few counts were recorded for this clone. Here the CDR3 DNA reads TGTGCCAGCAGCGTAGCTACGGCGGGTACTGAAGCTTTCTTT. This translates into CASSVATAGTEAFF. The rearrangement joins TRBV9 to TRBJ1-1; D is uncertain. V was pared by 0 bases and J by 5 bases, with 11 bases between. In germline, CDR1 is SGDLS, CDR2 YYNGEE. CDR3 length: 14 amino acids. Full variable domain (missing parts from reference TRBV9 and TRBJ1-1): DSGVTQTPKHLITATGQRVTLRCSPRSGDLSVYWYQQSLDQGLQFLIQYYNGEERAKGNILERFSAQQFPDLHSELNLSSLELGDSALYFCASSVATAGTEAFFGQGTRLTVV.

The chain joins TRBV9 to TRBJ2-3; D is ambiguous. The CDR3 consists of 14 residues. The germline CDR1 and CDR2 sequences are SGDLS and YYNGEE. V dropped 0 bases and J dropped 2 bases, with 7 bases sitting between them. CDR3 residues: CASSVGGYTDTQYF. The CDR3 DNA follows: TGTGCCAGCAGCGTAGGAGGATACACAGATACGCAGTATTTT. The full variable domain, completed using reference TRBV9 and TRBJ2-3, is DSGVTQTPKHLITATGQRVTLRCSPRSGDLSVYWYQQSLDQGLQFLIQYYNGEERAKGNILERFSAQQFPDLHSELNLSSLELGDSALYFCASSVGGYTDTQYFGPGTRLTVL.

This clone appeared once. V and J are TRBV5-1 and TRBJ1-1; D not resolved. Germline CDR1 and CDR2: SGHRS and YFSETQ. This CDR3 comprises 16 residues. V lost 0 bases to trimming and J lost 5 bases, with 17 bases between them. CDR3: CASSLAGRERGTEAFF. CDR3 sequence (DNA): TGCGCCAGCAGCTTGGCCGGCCGGGAGAGAGGAACTGAAGCTTTCTTT.

V and J are TRBV6-5 and TRBJ2-3; D is unresolved. V lost 6 bases and J lost 6, with 10 bases in between. Germline V CDR1 and CDR2: MNHEY, SVGAGI. The CDR3 totals 12 residues. CDR3 nucleotide sequence: TGTGCCAGCAGCAACCAGGCGGATACGCAGTATTTT. Protein: CASSNQADTQYF.

The chain carries TRBV18 and TRBJ1-3, with 7 bases fitting TRBD1. This CDR3 has 16 residues. The J segment lost 3 bases and the V segment lost 1 base, leaving 6 bases of the junction unmatched. Per the germline V gene, CDR1 is KGHSH and CDR2 is LQKENI. CDR3 in DNA: TGTGCCAGCTCACCACAGGGGGCAAGGGATGGAAACACCATATATTTT. As protein: CASSPQGARDGNTIYF. The whole variable domain, filled in from reference TRBV18 and TRBJ1-3, reads NAGVMQNPRHLVRRRGQEARLRCSPMKGHSHVYWYRQLPEEGLKFMVYLQKENIIDESGMPKERFSAEFPKEGPSILRIQQVVRGDSAAYFCASSPQGARDGNTIYFGEGSWLTVV.

This clone showed up just once. The rearrangement joins TRBV27 to TRBJ1-1, with TRBD1 as a possible D gene (5 bases). Germline CDR1 MNHEY, CDR2 SMNVEV (reference sequence). Trimming removed 6 bases from V and 0 bases from J, with 11 bases in between. The CDR3 loop spans 14 amino acids. The CDR3 loop is CASRAGPMNTEAFF. CDR3 nucleotides: TGTGCCAGCAGGGCGGGACCCATGAACACTGAAGCTTTCTTT.

This clone was observed once. V is TRBV5-1 and J is TRBJ2-3; D is possibly TRBD2 (5 bases). Germline CDR1 SGHRS, CDR2 YFSETQ. This CDR3 has 16 amino acids. Trimming took 4 bases from V and 2 from J, leaving 17 bases between them. The CDR3 spells CASSRGWRALTDTQYF. CDR3 sequence (DNA): TGCGCCAGCAGCCGTGGGTGGCGGGCCCTCACAGATACGCAGTATTTT.

The chain carries TRBV5-5 and TRBJ1-1; 10 positions agree with TRBD1. Germline V gene data show CDR1 as SGHKS and CDR2 as YYEKEE (reference sequence). The ends lost 4 bases at V and 4 bases at J; junction bases unmatched: 10. The CDR3 has 16 amino acids. CDR3 region: CASSAGQGNSPTEAFF. CDR3 sequence (DNA): TGTGCCAGCAGCGCGGGACAGGGGAACTCACCCACTGAAGCTTTCTTT.

The genes are TRBV30 and TRBJ2-2; 8 positions agree with TRBD2. Trimming removed 4 bases from V and 6 bases from J; junction bases left unmatched: 7. The length of the CDR3 is 14 residues. The germline V gene has CDR1 GTSNPN and CDR2 SVGIG (reference sequence). CDR3 region: CAWMGIAGSGELFF. In DNA, the CDR3 is TGTGCCTGGATGGGCATAGCGGGATCCGGGGAGCTGTTTTTT.

The rearrangement links TRBV19 to TRBJ1-1; D is possibly TRBD1 (6 bases). Trimming took 5 bases from V and 8 from J, leaving 21 bases between them. There are 15 residues in the CDR3. Germline CDR1 reads LNHDA; CDR2 reads SQIVND (reference sequence). The CDR3 DNA is TGTGCCAGTAGTCCCACCCGACAGGCTAGTGAAGAAGCTTTCTTT. It yields the protein CASSPTRQASEEAFF.

The chain links TRBV27 to TRBJ2-7; D might be TRBD2 (6 bases). The CDR3 runs 16 residues. Germline V gives CDR1 MNHEY, CDR2 SMNVEV (reference sequence). Trimming removed 5 bases at V and 7 bases at J, with 24 bases between. This CDR3 is CASSPTTVGLGREQYV. The CDR3 bases are TGTGCCAGCAGTCCGACGACAGTAGGGCTTGGGAGGGAGCAGTACGTC.

This clone was found a few times. CDR3 DNA: TGCGCCAGCAGCCAAGCGGTGTTTGCAACTAATGAAAAACTGTTTTTT. This translates into CASSQAVFATNEKLFF. The chain joins TRBV4-3 to TRBJ1-4, with D unclear. Trimming removed 1 base at V and 0 bases at J, with 9 bases between. The CDR3 runs to 16 residues. CDR1 and CDR2 (germline): LGHNA, YSLEER.

The chain carries TRBV28 and TRBJ1-2, with D perhaps matching TRBD1 (5 bases). CDR1 is MDHEN and CDR2 is SYDVKM in the germline V gene. The length of the CDR3 is 16 residues. Trimming cost V 4 bases and J 4 bases, with 19 bases left between them. The CDR3 region has the DNA TGTGCCAGCAGTTCTGCAGGGATCCAACCCCCCTATGGCTACACCTTC. It encodes CASSSAGIQPPYGYTF.

V is TRBV4-1 and J is TRBJ1-4; 9 bases map to TRBD1. J lost 6 bases, V lost 3 bases, and 2 bases had no gene match. This CDR3 has 14 residues. Germline values: CDR1 MGHRA, CDR2 YSYEKL. The CDR3 protein is CASSQGQGYEKLFF. In DNA, the CDR3 is TGCGCCAGCAGCCAGGGACAGGGTTATGAAAAACTGTTTTTT.

The rearrangement links TRBV30 to TRBJ1-1; 7 bases agree with TRBD1. The CDR3 length is 13 residues. The ends lost 4 bases at V and 5 bases at J; junction bases unmatched: 7. Per the germline V gene, CDR1 is GTSNPN and CDR2 is SVGIG (reference sequence). The CDR3 nucleotides read TGTGCCTGGACCGGACAGGTTGGGACTGAAGCTTTCTTT. Encoded protein: CAWTGQVGTEAFF.